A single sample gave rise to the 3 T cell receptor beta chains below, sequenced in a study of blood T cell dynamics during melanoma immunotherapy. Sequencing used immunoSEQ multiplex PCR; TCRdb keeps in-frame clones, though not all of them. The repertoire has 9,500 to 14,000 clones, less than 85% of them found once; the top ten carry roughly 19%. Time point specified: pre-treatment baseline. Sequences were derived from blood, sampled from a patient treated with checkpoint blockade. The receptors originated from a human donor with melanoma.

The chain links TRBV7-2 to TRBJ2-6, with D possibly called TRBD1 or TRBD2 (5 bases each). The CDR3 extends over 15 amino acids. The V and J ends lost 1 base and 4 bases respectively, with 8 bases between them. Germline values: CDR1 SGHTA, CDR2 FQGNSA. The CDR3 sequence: CASSLVGTGANVLTF. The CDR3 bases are TGTGCCAGCAGCTTAGTAGGGACCGGGGCCAACGTCCTGACTTTC.

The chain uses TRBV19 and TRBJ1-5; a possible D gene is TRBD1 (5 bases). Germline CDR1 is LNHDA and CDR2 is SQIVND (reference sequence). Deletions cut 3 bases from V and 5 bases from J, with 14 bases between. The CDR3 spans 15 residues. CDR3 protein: CASSIPQGVDQPQHF. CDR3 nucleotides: TGTGCCAGTAGTATTCCCCAGGGTGTGGATCAGCCCCAGCATTTT.

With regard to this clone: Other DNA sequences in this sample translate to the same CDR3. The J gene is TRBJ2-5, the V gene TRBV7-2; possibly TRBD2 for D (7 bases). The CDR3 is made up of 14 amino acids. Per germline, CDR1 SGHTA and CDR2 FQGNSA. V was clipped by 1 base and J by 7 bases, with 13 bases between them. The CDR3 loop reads CASSLEGGRGTQYF. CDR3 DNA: TGTGCCAGCAGCTTAGAGGGGGGGCGGGGGACCCAGTACTTC.